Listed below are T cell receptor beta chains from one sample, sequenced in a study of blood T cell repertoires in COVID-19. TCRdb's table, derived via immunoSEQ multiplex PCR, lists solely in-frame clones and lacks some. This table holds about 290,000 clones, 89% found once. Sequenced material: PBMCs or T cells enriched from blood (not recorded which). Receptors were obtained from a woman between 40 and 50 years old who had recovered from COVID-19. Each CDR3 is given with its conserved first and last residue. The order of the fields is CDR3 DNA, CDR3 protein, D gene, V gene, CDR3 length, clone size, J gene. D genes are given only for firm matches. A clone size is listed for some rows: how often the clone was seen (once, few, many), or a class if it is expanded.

TGCGCCAGCAGCCCGGGGACAGGGATAGGTGGCTACACCTTC,CASSPGTGIGGYTF,TRBD1,TRBV5-1,14,.,TRBJ1-2
TGCGCCAGCAGCGGACCCACTCCAGGGGAGTGGGGTGGCTACACCTTC,CASSGPTPGEWGGYTF,.,TRBV5-1,16,.,TRBJ1-2
TGTGCCAGCAGCTATGGGGGACTAGGGGGTGAAGAGACCCAGTACTTC,CASSYGGLGGEETQYF,TRBD2,TRBV11-2,16,.,TRBJ2-5
TGTGCCAGCAGCCGCCGACAGGGTGGAGGCCATGGCTACACCTTC,CASSRRQGGGHGYTF,TRBD1,TRBV5-6,15,.,TRBJ1-2
TGTGCCAGCATCCCCGACAGGAACACTGAAGCTTTCTTT,CASIPDRNTEAFF,.,TRBV2,13,.,TRBJ1-1
TGTGCCAGCAGCTTAGTGGGCAGGGCCAATCAGCCCCAGCATTTT,CASSLVGRANQPQHF,.,TRBV7-2,15,.,TRBJ1-5
TGTGCCAGCAGTCCTCAGACGGACAGGCCATCTCACTCTGGAAACACCATATATTTT,CASSPQTDRPSHSGNTIYF,TRBD1,TRBV2,19,many,TRBJ1-3
TGTGCCACCGGTCGGGACAGGGGGGCCTACGAGCAGTACTTC,CATGRDRGAYEQYF,TRBD1,TRBV15,14,.,TRBJ2-7
TGTGCCAGCAGTGAGGGGACAGGGGATGGTTACGAGCAGTACTTC,CASSEGTGDGYEQYF,TRBD1,TRBV6-1,15,.,TRBJ2-7
TGTGCCAGTAGTAAGGGTGGAGGGGAACCCTACGAGCAGTACTTC,CASSKGGGEPYEQYF,.,TRBV19,15,.,TRBJ2-7
TGTGCCAGCAGCTTAGCTAGGGGTTACGAGCAGTACTTC,CASSLARGYEQYF,.,TRBV7-6,13,.,TRBJ2-7
TGCGCCAGCAGCCCCCTAGGGAGGGACACCGGGGAGCTGTTTTTT,CASSPLGRDTGELFF,TRBD2,TRBV5-1,15,.,TRBJ2-2
TGTGCCAGTAGTATCACCCACAGCAACACTGAAGCTTTCTTT,CASSITHSNTEAFF,.,TRBV19,14,once,TRBJ1-1
TGTGCCAGCAGCTTATCATCTAATTCACCCCTCCACTTT,CASSLSSNSPLHF,.,TRBV7-9,13,.,TRBJ1-6
TGTGCCTGGAGCGACATGGTTGGCGAGCAGTACTTC,CAWSDMVGEQYF,.,TRBV30,12,.,TRBJ2-7
TGTGCCAGCAGTTACTTACAGGGCGGATCACCCCTCCACTTT,CASSYLQGGSPLHF,.,TRBV6-5,14,.,TRBJ1-6
TGTGCCAGCAGCAAGATTCAGGAGGGGACTAGCGGGAGATACGAGCAGTACTTC,CASSKIQEGTSGRYEQYF,.,TRBV21-1,18,.,TRBJ2-7
TGTGCCATCAGGGAACCGCGGGAGAGCTATGAGCAGTTCTTC,CAIREPRESYEQFF,TRBD2,TRBV10-3,14,.,TRBJ2-1
TGCGCCAGCAGCCCGGGACACGTCTATGGCTACACCTTC,CASSPGHVYGYTF,.,TRBV5-1,13,.,TRBJ1-2
TGCGCCAGCAGCCAAGAGACGTTAAGGGGGTATGGCTACACCTTC,CASSQETLRGYGYTF,.,TRBV4-1,15,.,TRBJ1-2
TGTGCCAGCAGCCTCGACAGAAATAATTCACCCCTCCACTTT,CASSLDRNNSPLHF,.,TRBV5-6,14,.,TRBJ1-6
TGTGCCAGAAGCCACCGCGCGGGGCGGGGGGGCGAGGAGACCCAGTACTTC,CARSHRAGRGGEETQYF,TRBD2,TRBV5-3,17,.,TRBJ2-5
TGTGCCACCTCGACCGGGATTGGACGGAACACCGGGGAGCTGTTTTTT,CATSTGIGRNTGELFF,.,TRBV5-4,16,.,TRBJ2-2
TGTGCCATCACCCCTGGACAGGGAACAGAGCAGTACTTC,CAITPGQGTEQYF,TRBD1,TRBV10-3,13,.,TRBJ2-7
TGTGCCAGCAGCCTCGGGACAGGGGGTTATAATGAGCAGTTCTTC,CASSLGTGGYNEQFF,TRBD1,TRBV5-4,15,.,TRBJ2-1
TGTGCCAGCAGTGAAGTGGGAGTGAGGAGCAATCAGCCCCAGCATTTT,CASSEVGVRSNQPQHF,.,TRBV6-1,16,.,TRBJ1-5
TGTGCCAGCAGCTTGGCCAGTTTGTTATACAATGAGCAGTTCTTC,CASSLASLLYNEQFF,.,TRBV5-8,15,.,TRBJ2-1
TGTGCCACCAGCAGTGTAGGGGCAGGGGTAAAAAACATTCAGTACTTC,CATSSVGAGVKNIQYF,.,TRBV15,16,.,TRBJ2-4
TGCGCCAGCAGCCTTGGACTAGCGAGCACAGATACGCAGTATTTT,CASSLGLASTDTQYF,TRBD2,TRBV4-1,15,.,TRBJ2-3
TGTGCCATCAACCCGGGACAGGGGATATCTGAAGCTTTCTTT,CAINPGQGISEAFF,TRBD1,TRBV10-3,14,.,TRBJ1-1
TGTGCCAGCAGCGGCCACTACAATGAGCAGTTCTTC,CASSGHYNEQFF,.,TRBV7-9,12,.,TRBJ2-1
TGTGCCACCACTCCGGGACACGGGGCCTCACCCCTCCACTTT,CATTPGHGASPLHF,.,TRBV24-1,14,.,TRBJ1-6
TGTGCCAGCAGCTTAAGGGACAGTCTTGGCGAGACCCAGTACTTC,CASSLRDSLGETQYF,TRBD1,TRBV7-8,15,once,TRBJ2-5
TGCGCCAGCAGCCGTATTCAGGGGGGCCCTGGCTACACCTTC,CASSRIQGGPGYTF,TRBD1,TRBV4-1,14,.,TRBJ1-2
TGTGCCAGCAGTTCACTTAGCGGGGGTGTCGATGAGCAGTTCTTC,CASSSLSGGVDEQFF,TRBD2,TRBV27,15,once,TRBJ2-1
TGTGCCAGCAGCGCCACTACAGGGTCTCCTAACTATGGCTACACCTTC,CASSATTGSPNYGYTF,.,TRBV7-6,16,.,TRBJ1-2
TGCGCCAGCAGCCAACCGACCGGGACAGGGGGCCGTGGCTACACCTTC,CASSQPTGTGGRGYTF,TRBD1,TRBV4-1,16,.,TRBJ1-2
TGTGCCAGTAGTAGTGCAGTTAACACTGAAGCTTTCTTT,CASSSAVNTEAFF,.,TRBV19,13,once,TRBJ1-1
TGTGCCTCCGCCTGGGCGGGGAGGGTGTACGAGCAGTACTTC,CASAWAGRVYEQYF,TRBD2,TRBV30,14,.,TRBJ2-7